This TCR beta chain is from a study of cytomegalovirus exposure and HLA in healthy donors. Notes on this clone: Its antigen is as yet unknown.

When sampled, the donors appeared nominally healthy, though they likely had unrecorded immune exposures. Primers for the PCR totalled 60 Vbeta and 13 Jbeta. The table came from immunoSEQ multiplex PCR; TCRdb's copy has only in-frame clones and leaves some out. The data contain 150,000 to 200,000 clones, 70% to 85% of them seen just once; the ten biggest clones take up 3.4%. CDR1 and CDR2 (germline): SGHNT, YYREEE (reference sequence). CDR3 length: 14 residues. Trimming took 5 bases from V and 6 from J; bases not matched to a gene: 7. General study points: Later, an analysis showed that TCR beta chains associated with HLA were more clonally expanded than others that were equally common. Segments of the TCR beta V type were, in most cases, productive about 87% or about 30% of the time in an earlier analysis.

This receptor was obtained from a man in his forties in good health and CMV-seropositive. Sequencing was carried out using PBMCs. V usage is TRBV5-4 and J usage is TRBJ2-7; TRBD1 agrees at 11 bases. Here the CDR3 reads CASSYRDRGFEQYF. DNA for the CDR3: TGTGCCAGCAGTTACCGGGACAGGGGGTTCGAGCAGTACTTC.